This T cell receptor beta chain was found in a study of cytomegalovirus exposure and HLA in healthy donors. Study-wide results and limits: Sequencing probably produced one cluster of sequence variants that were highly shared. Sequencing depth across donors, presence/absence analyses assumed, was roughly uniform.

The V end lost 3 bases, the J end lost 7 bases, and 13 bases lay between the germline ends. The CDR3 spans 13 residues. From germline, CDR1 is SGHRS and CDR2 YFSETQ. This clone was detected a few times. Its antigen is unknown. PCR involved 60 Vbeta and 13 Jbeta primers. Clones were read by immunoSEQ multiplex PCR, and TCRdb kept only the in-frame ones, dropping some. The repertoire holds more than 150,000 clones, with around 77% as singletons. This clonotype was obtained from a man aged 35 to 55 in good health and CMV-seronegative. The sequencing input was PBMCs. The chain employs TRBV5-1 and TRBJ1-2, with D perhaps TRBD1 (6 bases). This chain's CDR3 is CASSWTEPGGYTF. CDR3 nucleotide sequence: TGCGCCAGCAGCTGGACAGAACCGGGTGGCTACACCTTC.